A single sample is the source of the 18 T cell receptor beta chains below, sequenced in a study of control samples from healthy donors and cancer patients. Repertoires were generated with immunoSEQ multiplex PCR, while TCRdb's copy carries only in-frame clones and drops some. Of approximately 70,000 clones listed, 90% are singletons. The sample was PBMCs. These receptors originate from a woman between 45 and 65 years old with colorectal cancer.

V is TRBV18 and J is TRBJ1-5, with D uncertain. Germline CDR1 and CDR2: KGHSH and LQKENI. The length of the CDR3 is 14 residues. V was pared by 4 bases and J by 1 base, with 8 bases between. CDR3 sequence (DNA): TGTGCCAGCTCACTCGGACGGAGCAATCAGCCCCAGCATTTT. This translates into CASSLGRSNQPQHF.

The chain combines TRBV28 with TRBJ1-4, with D perhaps matching TRBD1 (5 bases). Trimming left V 3 bases short and J 8 bases short, with 13 bases between. From germline, CDR1 is MDHEN and CDR2 SYDVKM. The CDR3 has 14 amino acids. CDR3 DNA: TGTGCCAGCAGTTTGGGGCAGGGATACGAAAAACTGTTTTTT. Translating gives CASSLGQGYEKLFF. Supplemented by reference TRBV28 and TRBJ1-4, the full variable domain reads DVKVTQSSRYLVKRTGEKVFLECVQDMDHENMFWYRQDPGLGLRLIYFSYDVKMKEKGDIPEGYSVSREKKERFSLILESASTNQTSMYLCASSLGQGYEKLFFGSGTQLSVL.

The chain recombines TRBV2 with TRBJ2-2, with TRBD2 identical over 10 bases. V gave up 4 bases and J gave up 7 bases; unmatched junction bases: 3. The CDR3 covers 14 residues. Germline CDR1 is SNHLY and CDR2 is FYNNEI. CDR3 nucleotides: TGTGCCAGCAGTGGGCTAGCGGGAGTCGGGGAGCTGTTTTTT. Encoded protein: CASSGLAGVGELFF. The full variable domain, its missing parts supplied by reference TRBV2 and TRBJ2-2, is EPEVTQTPSHQVTQMGQEVILRCVPISNHLYFYWYRQILGQKVEFLVSFYNNEISEKSEIFDDQFSVERPDGSNFTLKIRSTKLEDSAMYFCASSGLAGVGELFFGEGSRLTVL.

V usage is TRBV20-1 and J usage is TRBJ1-2; D gene uncertain. The V gene's germline CDR1 is DFQATT and CDR2 SNEGSKA (reference sequence). With 6 bases removed from V and 8 bases from J, the gap between germline ends came to 13 bases. The CDR3 sequence is 11 residues long. Here the CDR3 DNA reads TGCAGTGCGGATCGGGGAAGGGGCTACACCTTC. Encoded protein: CSADRGRGYTF.

This chain uses TRBV5-1 with TRBJ2-3; unclear D gene. Per germline, CDR1 SGHRS and CDR2 YFSETQ. V was clipped by 0 bases and J by 0 bases, with 8 bases between them. The CDR3 consists of 15 residues. The CDR3 nucleotides are TGCGCCAGCAGCTTGGCCGGTGTGAGCACAGATACGCAGTATTTT. Protein product: CASSLAGVSTDTQYF.

The chain carries TRBV18 and TRBJ2-7; TRBD1 might be the D (8 bases). The V end was cut by 8 bases, the J end by 6 bases, with 20 bases between. Germline loops: CDR1 KGHSH, CDR2 LQKENI. This CDR3 is 14 amino acids long. CDR3 protein: CASADRGGLGEQYF. CDR3 coding DNA: TGTGCCAGCGCCGACAGGGGAGGGTTGGGCGAGCAGTACTTC.

This rearrangement joins TRBV6-5 to TRBJ1-5; possible D gene TRBD1, 5 bases. CDR1 and CDR2 from the germline V gene are MNHEY and SVGAGI. The CDR3 runs to 14 residues. Trimming left V 2 bases short and J 2 bases short, with 7 bases between. Here the CDR3 DNA reads TGTGCCAGCAGTTACAGGGGTGGCAATCAGCCCCAGCATTTT. It encodes CASSYRGGNQPQHF.

This chain connects TRBV2 to TRBJ1-3; D remains ambiguous. Trimming cost V 8 bases and J 3 bases, with 8 bases left between them. Germline assignment: CDR1 SNHLY and CDR2 FYNNEI. The CDR3 has 12 residues. CDR3 nucleotide sequence: TGTGCCAGCGGACGTGATGGAAACACCATATATTTT. This encodes CASGRDGNTIYF. The whole variable domain, remainder taken from reference TRBV2 and TRBJ1-3, is EPEVTQTPSHQVTQMGQEVILRCVPISNHLYFYWYRQILGQKVEFLVSFYNNEISEKSEIFDDQFSVERPDGSNFTLKIRSTKLEDSAMYFCASGRDGNTIYFGEGSWLTVV.

The chain has TRBV5-1 and TRBJ1-5, with unresolved D. V was shortened by 0 bases and J by 0 bases, with 10 bases between the two germline ends. CDR1 is SGHRS, CDR2 YFSETQ, per germline. The CDR3 length is 16 residues. The DNA of the CDR3 is TGCGCCAGCAGCTTGGATGGCAGCTATAGCAATCAGCCCCAGCATTTT. Residues: CASSLDGSYSNQPQHF. Full variable domain (remainder filled in from reference TRBV5-1 and TRBJ1-5): KAGVTQTPRYLIKTRGQQVTLSCSPISGHRSVSWYQQTPGQGLQFLFEYFSETQRNKGNFPGRFSGRQFSNSRSEMNVSTLELGDSALYLCASSLDGSYSNQPQHFGDGTRLSIL.

The chain combines TRBV9 with TRBJ1-3; perhaps TRBD1 as D (6 bases). The CDR3 consists of 15 residues. The germline V gene has CDR1 SGDLS and CDR2 YYNGEE. The ends were cut back, 0 bases at V and 4 bases at J, with 11 bases in the middle. The CDR3: CASSVAGTPGNTIYF. The CDR3 DNA reads as TGTGCCAGCAGCGTAGCCGGGACACCAGGAAACACCATATATTTT. Full variable domain (rest looked up from reference TRBV9 and TRBJ1-3): DSGVTQTPKHLITATGQRVTLRCSPRSGDLSVYWYQQSLDQGLQFLIQYYNGEERAKGNILERFSAQQFPDLHSELNLSSLELGDSALYFCASSVAGTPGNTIYFGEGSWLTVV.

The chain has TRBV3-1 (or the pseudogene TRBV3-2) and TRBJ2-3; D possibly matches TRBD1 or TRBD2 (5 bases each). With 0 bases removed from V and 5 bases from J, the gap between germline ends came to 15 bases. Per germline, CDR1 LGHDT and CDR2 YNNKEL (reference sequence). The CDR3 loop spans 16 amino acids. CDR3 loop: CASSQDGALAQDTQYF. The CDR3 DNA follows: TGTGCCAGCAGCCAAGATGGGGCGCTAGCTCAAGATACGCAGTATTTT.

The rearrangement links TRBV3-1 (or the pseudogene TRBV3-2) to TRBJ1-2, with D unresolved. Looked up from germline, CDR1 is LGHDT and CDR2 is YNNKEL (reference sequence). This CDR3 region has 13 residues. Trimming removed 3 bases from V and 6 bases from J, with 11 bases in between. For the CDR3, the DNA is TGTGCCAGCAGCCAGAGTCAGCCGGATGGCTACACCTTC. This encodes CASSQSQPDGYTF.

The gene calls are TRBV5-1 and TRBJ1-2, with no clear D. The germline gives CDR1 SGHRS, CDR2 YFSETQ. V was clipped by 3 bases and J by 6 bases, with 18 bases between them. The CDR3 is 15 residues long. DNA for the CDR3: TGCGCCAGCAGCTCGCAGTGGGTCGGGGAGGATGGCTACACCTTC. Amino acid sequence: CASSSQWVGEDGYTF.

The rearrangement joins TRBV19 to TRBJ2-7; the D gene is possibly TRBD2 (5 bases). V lost 5 bases to trimming and J lost 3 bases, with 17 bases between them. This CDR3 has 15 amino acids. Germline CDR1 LNHDA, CDR2 SQIVND (reference sequence). CDR3 protein: CASSAPGNSLYEQYF. The CDR3 nucleotides read TGTGCCAGTAGTGCTCCGGGAAACAGCCTCTACGAGCAGTACTTC.

J is TRBJ2-3 and V is TRBV2; 7 nucleotides match TRBD2. There are 15 residues in the CDR3. V was pared by 4 bases and J by 3 bases, with 7 bases of the junction left unmatched. Germline CDR1 and CDR2: SNHLY and FYNNEI. The CDR3 DNA reads TGTGCCAGCAGTGGGGAGGGAGGTGTAACAGATACGCAGTATTTT. This translates into CASSGEGGVTDTQYF.

V is TRBV29-1 and J is TRBJ1-1; 9 nucleotides match TRBD1. Per germline, CDR1 SQVTM and CDR2 ANQGSEA. The junction had 5 bases not matched to a gene; V was cut back by 7 bases and J by 5 bases. CDR3 length equals 12 residues. DNA of the CDR3: TGCAGCGGGAACAGGGGGCGAACTGAAGCTTTCTTT. It is translated as CSGNRGRTEAFF.

This chain links TRBV19 with TRBJ1-1; 7 positions match TRBD1. This CDR3 has 14 amino acids. With 9 bases clipped from V and 2 bases from J, the junction kept 9 bases outside the gene matches. Germline-derived CDR1 and CDR2 are LNHDA and SQIVND (reference sequence). The CDR3 DNA reads TGTGCCAGCTCTCTGGGACAGAGAAACACTGAAGCTTTCTTT. This gives the protein CASSLGQRNTEAFF.

This clone was seen once. This chain joins TRBV5-1 and TRBJ2-6; D might be TRBD1 (6 bases). Germline loops: CDR1 SGHRS, CDR2 YFSETQ. The CDR3 length is 15 residues. V dropped 0 bases and J dropped 4 bases, with 8 bases sitting between them. CDR3 residues: CASSLDRAGANVLTF. The CDR3 DNA reads as TGCGCCAGCAGCTTGGACAGGGCGGGGGCCAACGTCCTGACTTTC.